This T cell receptor beta chain was observed in a study of blood T cell repertoires in COVID-19. In the study overall: COVID-19 samples from acute and convalescent phases originated in the United States, Italy and Spain.

The protocol was immunoSEQ multiplex PCR, while the TCRdb copy is restricted to in-frame clones and leaves out a portion. The table includes roughly 250,000 clones, around 89% detected once. Trimming removed 5 bases from V and 3 bases from J, with 16 bases in between. CDR3 length: 16 amino acids. From germline, CDR1 is SGHVS and CDR2 FNYEAQ. Each participant's cohort was designated according to participant-reported clinical history. The chain combines TRBV7-6 with TRBJ2-2; D is undetermined. This TCR was sampled from a woman aged 35 to 49 with acute COVID-19. The sample consisted of PBMCs or T cells enriched from blood (not recorded which). In DNA form, the CDR3 reads TGTGCCAGCAGCCCCCGCTGGAGCCCCGACACCGGGGAGCTGTTTTTT. Its translation: CASSPRWSPDTGELFF. Combining the CDR3 with reference TRBV7-6 and TRBJ2-2 gives the whole variable domain GAGVSQSPRYKVTKRGQDVALRCDPISGHVSLYWYRQALGQGPEFLTYFNYEAQQDKSGLPNDRFSAERPEGSISTLTIQRTEQRDSAMYRCASSPRWSPDTGELFFGEGSRLTVL.